The 14 T cell receptor beta chains below all came from one sample that was sequenced in a study of T-cell reconstitution after alpha-beta-depleted transplantation in children. Unique molecular identifiers tagged the TCRbeta library. From the PCR reads, TCRdb called clonotypes with MiXCR, one entry per CDR3 protein. In the table there are about a million distinct CDR3 sequences, around 30% of which are singletons. This specimen was PBMCs, mostly from graft donor cells, taken 360 days after TCRalphabeta/CD19-depleted stem cell transplant. The receptors originated from a boy under two years old who had a stem cell transplant for SCID, so the T cells may come from the graft donor.

V is TRBV28 and J is TRBJ2-1; D is perhaps TRBD2 (5 bases). The CDR3 is 16 amino acids. Germline V gene sequence: CDR1 MDHEN, CDR2 SYDVKM. V was pared by 6 bases and J by 0 bases, with 15 bases between. CDR3 in amino acids: CASRGMDSYSYNEQFF. The CDR3 region has the DNA TGTGCCAGCAGGGGAATGGACTCCTACTCCTACAATGAGCAGTTCTTC.

This clonotype was seen a handful of times. This chain uses TRBV29-1 with TRBJ2-4; D perhaps matches TRBD2 (5 bases). CDR1 and CDR2 from the germline V gene are SQVTM and ANQGSEA. Trimming removed 7 bases from V and 3 bases from J, with 16 bases in between. The CDR3 loop spans 14 amino acids. CDR3 nucleotides: TGCAGCGCCGAGGTAGGAGGCAGCAAAAACATTCAGTACTTC. It encodes CSAEVGGSKNIQYF.

As regards this clonotype: The junction differs from germline at one of its ends, possibly a read error. The V gene is TRBV5-1, the J gene TRBJ2-7, with TRBD1 matching over 7 bases. Germline-derived CDR1 and CDR2 are SGHRS and YFSETQ. This CDR3 is built from 14 residues. The CDR3 nucleotides read TGCGCCAGCAGCGAAAACGTACTCGGGACAGAGCGGTACTTC. It translates to CASSENVLGTERYF. The variable domain in full, with the rest retrieved from reference TRBV5-1 and TRBJ2-7, is KAGVTQTPRYLIKTRGQQVTLSCSPISGHRSVSWYQQTPGQGLQFLFEYFSETQRNKGNFPGRFSGRQFSNSRSEMNVSTLELGDSALYLCASSENVLGTERYFGPGTRLTVT.

This clonotype was seen a few times. The chain recombines TRBV4-3 with TRBJ2-3; possibly TRBD1 for D (5 bases). This CDR3 spans 16 amino acids. Between the trimmed V and J ends, which lost 4 bases and 1 base, there was a span of 15 bases. Looked up from germline, CDR1 is LGHNA and CDR2 is YSLEER. The CDR3 nucleotides are TGCGCCAGCAGCCTCACAGGAGATCTTCGCACAGATACGCAGTATTTT. This encodes CASSLTGDLRTDTQYF.

The chain carries TRBV9 and TRBJ2-5, with TRBD2 identical over 8 bases. Germline V lookup: CDR1 SGDLS, CDR2 YYNGEE. J gave up 2 bases and V 0 bases, and 3 bases lay outside the gene matches. The CDR3 extends over 15 amino acids. CDR3 residues: CASSVDPGGQETQYF. CDR3 DNA: TGTGCCAGCAGCGTAGACCCGGGGGGGCAAGAGACCCAGTACTTC.

The CDR3 nucleotides read TGTGCCAGCAGTGATTCGGGAGAAGAGACCCAGTACTTC. It specifies CASSDSGEETQYF. This chain links TRBV25-1 with TRBJ2-5, with TRBD2 as a possible D gene (6 bases). Germline CDR1 reads MGHDK; CDR2 reads SYGVNS. The CDR3 has 13 amino acids. Trimming took 3 bases from V and 3 from J, leaving 8 bases between them. The full variable domain, completed using reference TRBV25-1 and TRBJ2-5, is EADIYQTPRYLVIGTGKKITLECSQTMGHDKMYWYQQDPGMELHLIHYSYGVNSTEKGDLSSESTVSRIRTEHFPLTLESARPSHTSQYLCASSDSGEETQYFGPGTRLLVL.

The CDR3 sequence is CASSSPQGMNTEAFF. Written as DNA, the CDR3 is TGCGCCAGCAGCTCGCCACAGGGTATGAACACTGAAGCTTTCTTT. This chain joins TRBV5-1 and TRBJ1-1; maybe TRBD1 (6 bases). In germline, CDR1 is SGHRS, CDR2 YFSETQ. This CDR3 has 15 residues. The ends were cut back, 3 bases at V and 0 bases at J, with 12 bases in the middle.

There are a few counts of this clonotype. The V call is TRBV5-1, the J call TRBJ2-1; D unresolved. Germline V lookup: CDR1 SGHRS, CDR2 YFSETQ. CDR3 size: 15 residues. The germline V and J ends were trimmed by 3 bases and 0 bases, with 10 bases remaining between them. DNA for the CDR3: TGCGCCAGCAGCTACCTGTCGGGCTCCTACAATGAGCAGTTCTTC. Translated: CASSYLSGSYNEQFF.

The gene calls are TRBV27 and TRBJ1-5, with 8 bases identical to TRBD1. CDR3 size: 15 residues. Germline CDR1 MNHEY, CDR2 SMNVEV (reference sequence). Trimming cost V 5 bases and J 1 base; bases outside gene matches: 4. CDR3 DNA sequence: TGTGCCAGCAGTCTATGGACAGGGAGCAATCAGCCCCAGCATTTT. This sequence encodes CASSLWTGSNQPQHF.

The chain employs TRBV20-1 and TRBJ2-3; the D gene is possibly TRBD2 (5 bases). The V and J ends lost 3 bases and 5 bases respectively, with 9 bases between them. Looked up from germline, CDR1 is DFQATT and CDR2 is SNEGSKA (reference sequence). The CDR3 extends over 12 amino acids. The CDR3 DNA is TGCAGTGCTAGGCGCGGGCGAGATACGCAGTATTTT. Translating it yields CSARRGRDTQYF.

This clonotype was seen a handful of times. The chain uses TRBV7-7 and TRBJ2-7, with no clear D. The CDR3 contains 14 residues. Germline lookup yields CDR1 SSHAT and CDR2 FNYEAQ (reference sequence). V gave up 5 bases and J gave up 2 bases, with 13 bases separating them. The CDR3 protein is CASSLQTGPYEQYF. The CDR3 region has the DNA TGTGCCAGCAGCCTTCAGACTGGCCCCTACGAGCAGTACTTC.

The chain is built from TRBV5-1 and TRBJ1-2; maybe TRBD1 (5 bases). The CDR3 totals 16 residues. Germline assignment: CDR1 SGHRS and CDR2 YFSETQ. Trimming removed 5 bases at V and 2 bases at J, with 19 bases between. This CDR3 reads CASSGTGHPPNYGYTF. The CDR3 DNA reads as TGCGCCAGCAGTGGCACAGGCCATCCGCCGAACTATGGCTACACCTTC.

The sample holds a few counts of this clonotype. J is TRBJ2-3 and V is TRBV12-3 or TRBV12-4; 8 positions match TRBD1. V shed 3 bases and J 6 bases; nucleotides not matched to a gene: 5. This CDR3 spans 14 amino acids. The CDR3 protein is CASSFTGGSDTQYF. CDR3 DNA: TGTGCCAGCAGTTTCACAGGGGGATCGGATACGCAGTATTTT.

The chain carries TRBV6-1 and TRBJ2-2; possible D gene TRBD2, 6 bases. The germline V and J ends were trimmed by 11 bases and 13 bases, with 23 bases remaining between them. The germline CDR1 and CDR2 sequences are MNHNS and SASEGT. The CDR3 has 13 residues. The chain's CDR3 is CASAPGLVVGLFF. CDR3 nucleotides: TGTGCCTCCGCTCCGGGACTCGTGGTAGGGCTGTTTTTT.